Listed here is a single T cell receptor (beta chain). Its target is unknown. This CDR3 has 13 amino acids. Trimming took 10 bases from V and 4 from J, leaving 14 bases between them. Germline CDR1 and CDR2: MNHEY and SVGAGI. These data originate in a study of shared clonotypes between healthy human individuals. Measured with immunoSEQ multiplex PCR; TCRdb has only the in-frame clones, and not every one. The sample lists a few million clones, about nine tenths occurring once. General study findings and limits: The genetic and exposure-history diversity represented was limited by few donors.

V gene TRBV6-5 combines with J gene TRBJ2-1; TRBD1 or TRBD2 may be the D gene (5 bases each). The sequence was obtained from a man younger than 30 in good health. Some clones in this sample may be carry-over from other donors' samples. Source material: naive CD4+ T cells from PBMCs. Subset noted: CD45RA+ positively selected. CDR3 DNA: TGTGCCACCCTCGGGACGGAGTACAATGAGCAGTTCTTC. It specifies CATLGTEYNEQFF.